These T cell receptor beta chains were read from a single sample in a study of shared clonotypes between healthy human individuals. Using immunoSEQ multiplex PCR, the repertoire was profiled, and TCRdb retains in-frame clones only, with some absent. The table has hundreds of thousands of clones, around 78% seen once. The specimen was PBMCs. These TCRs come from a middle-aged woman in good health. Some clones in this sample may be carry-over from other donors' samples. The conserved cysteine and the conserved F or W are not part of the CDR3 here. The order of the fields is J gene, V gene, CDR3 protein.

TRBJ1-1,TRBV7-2,ASSPWTYRVNTEAF
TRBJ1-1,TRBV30,AWSGGNTEAF
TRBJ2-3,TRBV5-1,ASSLGLAYPDTQY
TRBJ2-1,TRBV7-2,ASIKGSRTYNEQF
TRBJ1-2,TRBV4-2,ASSQDRREYGYT
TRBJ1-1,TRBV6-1,ASSEFHPTLADTETF
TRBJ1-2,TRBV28,ASSWGRGSTNYGYT
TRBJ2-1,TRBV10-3,AISGTSGNGQF
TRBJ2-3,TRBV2,ASSEALAGATDTQY
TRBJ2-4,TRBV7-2,ASSSGRRPPWGIQY
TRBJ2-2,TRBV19,AIAPRGTGELF
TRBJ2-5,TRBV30,AWSSSQETQY
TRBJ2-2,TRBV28,ASSPPPGTGGILAGVAGELF
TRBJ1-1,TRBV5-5,ASRSTGVGTEAF
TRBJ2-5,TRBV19,ASSRLAGEETQY